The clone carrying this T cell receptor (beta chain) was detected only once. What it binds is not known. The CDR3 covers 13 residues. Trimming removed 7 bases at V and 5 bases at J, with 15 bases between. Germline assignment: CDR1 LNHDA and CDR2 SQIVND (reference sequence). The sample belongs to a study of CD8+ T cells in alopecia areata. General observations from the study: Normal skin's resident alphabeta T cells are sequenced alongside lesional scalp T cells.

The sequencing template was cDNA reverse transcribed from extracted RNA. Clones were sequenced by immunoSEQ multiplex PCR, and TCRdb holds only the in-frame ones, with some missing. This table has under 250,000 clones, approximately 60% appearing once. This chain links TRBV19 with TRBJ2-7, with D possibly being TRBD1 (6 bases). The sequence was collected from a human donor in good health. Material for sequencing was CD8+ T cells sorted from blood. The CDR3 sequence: CASKGQGSDEQYF. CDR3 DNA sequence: TGTGCCAGTAAAGGGCAGGGGAGCGACGAGCAGTACTTC.